The 23 T cell receptor beta chains given below trace back to one sample, sequenced in a study of T cells in Graves' hyperthyroidism and ophthalmopathy. Amplified regions were TCR beta CDR3 sequences from RNA transcripts. During a first-round RT-PCR of the TCR CDR3, the HTBI primer set was used. TCRdb redid the calling of the multiplex PCR reads with MiXCR, one entry per CDR3 protein. This sample has hundreds of thousands of distinct CDR3 sequences; 12% to 15% occur once, and the top ten carry roughly 10%. The sequencing input was blood. The receptors shown here come from a woman between 18 and 29 years old with Graves' hyperthyroidism.

This clonotype appeared a few times. The chain has TRBV11-2 and TRBJ1-6; 8 bases are a match to TRBD1. Trimming at V came to 5 bases and at J to 6 bases, leaving 3 bases not matched to a gene. The CDR3 is 14 residues long. Germline V gene lookup returns CDR1 SGHAT and CDR2 FQNNGV. Here the CDR3 DNA reads TGTGCCAGCAGCCAGGGGGCGCTTAATTCACCCCTCCACTTT. This translates into CASSQGALNSPLHF.

This chain joins TRBV6-2 or TRBV6-3 and TRBJ2-2, with D possibly matching TRBD2 (5 bases). V dropped 5 bases and J dropped 2 bases, with 9 bases sitting between them. CDR3 size: 14 residues. In germline, CDR1 is MNHEY, CDR2 SVGEGT. CDR3 in DNA: TGTGCCAGCAGTAGGGAGATAAACACCGGGGAGCTGTTTTTT. It specifies CASSREINTGELFF.

This clonotype has only a few counts. J is TRBJ2-7 and V is TRBV6-2 or TRBV6-3; D not resolved. The CDR3 consists of 13 residues. From germline, CDR1 is MNHEY and CDR2 SVGEGT. V lost 10 bases to trimming and J lost 1 base, with 14 bases between them. The CDR3 region is CATALTSSYEQYF. The DNA of the CDR3 is TGTGCCACCGCCCTAACCTCATCCTACGAGCAGTACTTC.

In this sample, this clonotype turned up many times. The chain has TRBV7-9 and TRBJ1-1, with 8 bases that match TRBD1. V shed 3 bases, J shed 5 bases, and the junction held 11 bases outside the gene matches. The CDR3 spans 16 residues. The germline V gene encodes CDR1 SEHNR and CDR2 FQNEAQ (reference sequence). The CDR3 is CASSFRGQGGSTEAFF. DNA for the CDR3: TGTGCCAGCAGCTTCCGAGGACAGGGAGGTTCTACTGAAGCTTTCTTT.

This clonotype was detected ten times or more. The rearrangement joins TRBV7-9 to TRBJ2-3; D ambiguous. The V end lost 5 bases, the J end lost 1 base, and 19 bases lay between the germline ends. The CDR3 loop spans 17 amino acids. Germline CDR1 and CDR2: SEHNR and FQNEAQ (reference sequence). The CDR3 reads CASSPRFSPSGTDTQYF. CDR3 in DNA: TGTGCCAGCAGCCCACGGTTTAGCCCCTCGGGCACAGATACGCAGTATTTT.

In its sample, this clonotype was seen a few times. This chain joins TRBV3-1 and TRBJ1-1; D may be TRBD1 (5 bases). The CDR3 has 15 residues. CDR1 is LGHDT and CDR2 is YNNKEL in the germline V gene (reference sequence). V lost 1 base to trimming and J lost 3 bases, with 12 bases between them. In DNA form, the CDR3 reads TGTGCCAGCAGCCAAGGTGACAGAACTTACACTGAAGCTTTCTTT. Protein sequence: CASSQGDRTYTEAFF.

The DNA for the CDR3 is TGTGCCAGCAGCTTCGGCAGATTGAGCTCCTACGAGCAGTACTTC. This codes for CASSFGRLSSYEQYF. V and J are TRBV7-2 and TRBJ2-7; no reliable D call. The germline V gene encodes CDR1 SGHTA and CDR2 FQGNSA. V shed 3 bases and J shed 0 bases, with 12 bases lying between them. CDR3 size: 15 residues.

Many counts were recorded for this clonotype. The genes are TRBV7-9 and TRBJ2-1, with D possibly TRBD1 on 6 matching bases. The length of the CDR3 is 16 residues. The germline gives CDR1 SEHNR, CDR2 FQNEAQ (reference sequence). The V and J ends lost 6 bases and 3 bases respectively, with 18 bases between them. As DNA, the CDR3 is TGTGCCAGCAGGCCAGGGTCGGGACAAAACTACAATGAGCAGTTCTTC. It is translated as CASRPGSGQNYNEQFF.

In its sample, this clonotype was seen many times. This sequence joins TRBV30 and TRBJ1-1; D remains ambiguous. CDR3 size: 13 residues. Trimming took off 5 bases at V and 0 bases at J, with 10 bases between the two ends. CDR1 is GTSNPN, CDR2 SVGIG, per germline (reference sequence). The CDR3 spells CAWSLGVNTEAFF. CDR3 DNA sequence: TGTGCCTGGTCGCTCGGTGTGAACACTGAAGCTTTCTTT.

The chain is built from TRBV7-6 and TRBJ1-1; unclear D gene. Per germline, CDR1 SGHVS and CDR2 FNYEAQ. CDR3 size: 13 residues. Trimming pared 0 bases from V and 7 bases from J, leaving 9 bases between. The CDR3 loop reads CASSLAPWGEAFF. The CDR3 DNA is TGTGCCAGCAGCTTAGCTCCCTGGGGTGAAGCTTTCTTT. Looking up the rest from reference TRBV7-6 and TRBJ1-1 gives the full variable domain: GAGVSQSPRYKVTKRGQDVALRCDPISGHVSLYWYRQALGQGPEFLTYFNYEAQQDKSGLPNDRFSAERPEGSISTLTIQRTEQRDSAMYRCASSLAPWGEAFFGQGTRLTVV.

The chain joins TRBV5-6 to TRBJ1-5; 8 bases map to TRBD1. The CDR3 totals 16 residues. Germline CDR1 is SGHDT and CDR2 is YYEEEE. J lost 2 bases, V lost 5 bases, and 9 bases had no gene match. The CDR3, as DNA: TGTGCCAGCAGTTATTGGTCACAGGGGGGCAATCAGCCCCAGCATTTT. Its translation: CASSYWSQGGNQPQHF.

In this sample, this clonotype turned up many times. This sequence joins TRBV6-1 and TRBJ1-1; no definite D call. This CDR3 spans 12 amino acids. Germline CDR1 is MNHNS and CDR2 is SASEGT. Trimming left V 5 bases short and J 5 bases short, with 9 bases between. As DNA, the CDR3 is TGTGCCAGCAGTTACTCCCGAACTGAAGCTTTCTTT. Protein sequence: CASSYSRTEAFF.

The V and J genes are TRBV25-1 and TRBJ2-7; 12 bases line up with TRBD1. V trimming: 4 bases; J trimming: 2 bases; junction bases outside the gene matches: 15. CDR3 length equals 19 residues. CDR1 and CDR2 (germline): MGHDK, SYGVNS. The CDR3 DNA sequence: TGTGCCAGCAGTGCCTTTCCGGGACAGGGGGCCCCCTACACCTACGAGCAGTACTTC. Its translation: CASSAFPGQGAPYTYEQYF.

This clonotype was seen more than once but under ten times. The chain is built from TRBV20-1 and TRBJ1-2, with 8 bases fitting TRBD1. Germline trimming cut 6 bases from V and 4 bases from J; bases unmatched to any gene: 7. The CDR3 totals 13 residues. CDR1 and CDR2 (germline): DFQATT, SNEGSKA (reference sequence). The CDR3: CSAGTGYRYGYTF. CDR3 DNA: TGCAGTGCCGGGACAGGATACCGCTATGGCTACACCTTC.

V and J are TRBV6-2 or TRBV6-3 and TRBJ2-2; D remains unclear. Trimming pared 0 bases from V and 6 bases from J, leaving 8 bases between. The germline V gene has CDR1 MNHEY and CDR2 SVGEGT. The CDR3 has 14 residues. CDR3 coding DNA: TGTGCCAGCAGTTACTCCGGTGGGTCCGGGGAGCTGTTTTTT. As protein: CASSYSGGSGELFF.

This clonotype was picked up many times. J is TRBJ2-1 and V is TRBV7-9; D not certain. CDR1 is SEHNR, CDR2 FQNEAQ, per germline (reference sequence). The CDR3 consists of 15 residues. The V end was cut by 3 bases, the J end by 4 bases, with 13 bases between. This chain's CDR3 is CASSFAPSRYNEQFF. The CDR3, as DNA: TGTGCCAGCAGCTTCGCCCCATCACGGTACAATGAGCAGTTCTTC.

This clonotype has a count of ten or more. This chain uses TRBV7-3 with TRBJ2-3; TRBD2 might be the D (5 bases). CDR1 and CDR2 (germline): SGHTA, FQGTGA. The CDR3 covers 14 residues. V lost 3 bases and J lost 0, with 7 bases in between. The CDR3 coding sequence is TGTGCCAGCAGCTTTGGACTTAGCACAGATACGCAGTATTTT. It translates to CASSFGLSTDTQYF. The variable domain in full, with the rest retrieved from reference TRBV7-3 and TRBJ2-3, is GAGVSQTPSNKVTEKGKYVELRCDPISGHTALYWYRQSLGQGPEFLIYFQGTGAADDSGLPNDRFFAVRPEGSVSTLKIQRTERGDSAVYLCASSFGLSTDTQYFGPGTRLTVL.

In this sample, this clonotype turned up many times. This chain connects TRBV7-8 to TRBJ1-4, with D unresolved. This CDR3 region has 13 residues. Germline loops: CDR1 SGHVS, CDR2 FQNEAQ. Between the trimmed V and J ends, which lost 2 bases and 8 bases, there was a span of 9 bases. The CDR3 coding sequence is TGTGCCAGCAGCTTAAGAATTGCCGAAAAACTGTTTTTT. Protein sequence: CASSLRIAEKLFF.

The chain recombines TRBV19 with TRBJ2-6, with 8 nucleotides matching TRBD1. This CDR3 region has 15 residues. CDR1 is LNHDA and CDR2 is SQIVND in the germline V gene (reference sequence). CDR3: CGTGTGPSGANVLTF. The CDR3 region has the DNA TGTGGGACCGGGACAGGACCCTCTGGGGCCAACGTCCTGACTTTC.

This clonotype has at least ten counts. The chain joins TRBV5-6 to TRBJ1-4; the D gene is possibly TRBD1 (6 bases). Germline-derived CDR1 and CDR2 are SGHDT and YYEEEE. The V end was cut by 0 bases, the J end by 8 bases, with 14 bases between. The length of the CDR3 is 15 residues. This chain's CDR3 is CASSLDRVGGEKLFF. The CDR3 DNA sequence: TGTGCCAGCAGCTTGGACAGGGTAGGAGGGGAAAAACTGTTTTTT.

This clonotype was observed many times. The chain has TRBV18 and TRBJ2-7; D may be TRBD1 or TRBD2 (5 bases each). The CDR3 is 15 residues long. CDR1 is KGHSH and CDR2 is LQKENI in the germline V gene. Trimming pared 2 bases from V and 1 base from J, leaving 12 bases between. CDR3 DNA: TGTGCCAGCTCACCAAGGGGACGGTCGTCCTACGAGCAGTACTTC. Its translation is CASSPRGRSSYEQYF.

This clonotype was seen more than once but under ten times. The V and J genes are TRBV28 and TRBJ2-7; a weak D match, TRBD2 (5 bases). CDR1 and CDR2 (germline): MDHEN, SYDVKM. V lost 6 bases to trimming and J lost 3 bases, with 21 bases between them. The CDR3 consists of 16 residues. The CDR3 reads CASSPLFGMGYYEQYF. In DNA form, the CDR3 reads TGTGCCAGCAGCCCCCTGTTCGGGATGGGGTACTACGAGCAGTACTTC.

This clonotype was detected a few times. The chain couples TRBV12-3 or TRBV12-4 to TRBJ2-5; 10 bases are shared with TRBD2. This CDR3 spans 18 amino acids. V shed 7 bases, J shed 1 base, and the junction held 15 bases outside the gene matches. The CDR3 DNA follows: TGTGCCAGCACCCTTGGGTGGACTAGCGGATCGATCCAAGAGACCCAGTACTTC. It yields the protein CASTLGWTSGSIQETQYF.